These 9 T cell receptor beta chains share one sample of origin, sequenced in a study of T cell responses to AZD1222 COVID-19 vaccine. Libraries were prepared by immunoSEQ multiplex PCR; TCRdb keeps only in-frame clonotypes and omits some of them. Of about 200,000 clones listed, approximately 94% are singletons. Material: peripheral blood, obtained 28 days after the second AZD1222 dose. All receptors derive from an adult who received the AZD1222 COVID-19 vaccine.

V usage is TRBV19 and J usage is TRBJ2-1, with 9 bases aligning to TRBD1. Germline assignment: CDR1 LNHDA and CDR2 SQIVND (reference sequence). This CDR3 comprises 15 residues. Unmatched junction bases numbered 10, after V lost 7 bases and J lost 6 bases. The CDR3 nucleotides are TGTGCCAGTATCCTAACCGGGACAGGGACCAATGAGCAGTTCTTC. Protein sequence: CASILTGTGTNEQFF.

The chain is built from TRBV5-1 and TRBJ2-7; D unclear. The V end lost 0 bases, the J end lost 0 bases, and 13 bases lay between the germline ends. The CDR3 has 16 amino acids. Germline V lookup: CDR1 SGHRS, CDR2 YFSETQ. The CDR3 loop is CASSLGGIQSSYEQYF. The CDR3 nucleotides read TGCGCCAGCAGCTTGGGTGGAATTCAAAGCTCCTACGAGCAGTACTTC.

The genes are TRBV7-6 and TRBJ1-5, with D possibly matching TRBD1 (5 bases). The CDR3 is 15 amino acids. The germline CDR1 and CDR2 sequences are SGHVS and FNYEAQ. Trimming shortened V by 2 bases and J by 4 bases, and 12 bases separated the two germline ends. In DNA, the CDR3 is TGTGCCAGCAGCTTAAGTCGGGGGTTGAATCAGCCCCAGCATTTT. Its translation is CASSLSRGLNQPQHF.

In regard to this clone: Compared with germline, one end of the junction differs, possibly owing to a read error. The gene calls are TRBV27 and TRBJ1-6, with D tentatively TRBD1 (6 bases). Germline V CDR1 and CDR2: MNHEY, SMNVEV (reference sequence). The CDR3 is 15 residues long. DNA of the CDR3: TGTGCCAGCAGAATAACCCTGGACAGCAATTCACTCCTCCACTTT. This translates into CASRITLDSNSLLHF.

As concerns this clone: Other DNA sequences in this sample translate to the same CDR3. The V call is TRBV18, the J call TRBJ2-5; possibly TRBD1 for D (5 bases). V was shortened by 6 bases and J by 2 bases, with 7 bases between the two germline ends. The CDR3 is 12 residues long. Germline lookup yields CDR1 KGHSH and CDR2 LQKENI. CDR3 amino acids: CASSPGQETQYF. The CDR3 DNA sequence: TGTGCCAGCTCGCCAGGGCAAGAGACCCAGTACTTC.

The chain employs TRBV3-1 (or the pseudogene TRBV3-2) and TRBJ2-2, with no clear D. This CDR3 region has 16 residues. The V gene's germline CDR1 is LGHDT and CDR2 YNNKEL (reference sequence). V was shortened by 3 bases and J by 5 bases, with 16 bases between the two germline ends. The DNA of the CDR3 is TGTGCCAGCAGCCATTGGGCTCGCACGAGGACCGGGGAGCTGTTTTTT. Translating gives CASSHWARTRTGELFF.

The chain is built from TRBV6-4 and TRBJ1-6; D remains unclear. Trimming took 2 bases from V and 7 from J, leaving 9 bases between them. The CDR3 length is 14 residues. From germline, CDR1 is MRHNA and CDR2 SNTAGT. The CDR3 spells CASSDGLTNSPLHF. The CDR3 DNA follows: TGTGCCAGCAGTGACGGCCTAACCAATTCACCCCTCCACTTT.

The chain has TRBV5-1 and TRBJ1-4; 8 positions agree with TRBD1. This CDR3 is built from 15 residues. Trimming took 4 bases from V and 4 from J; bases not matched to a gene: 6. Germline CDR1 SGHRS, CDR2 YFSETQ. CDR3 region: CASSTGQGDNEKLFF. The CDR3 bases are TGCGCCAGCAGCACCGGACAGGGAGATAATGAAAAACTGTTTTTT.

This chain joins TRBV27 and TRBJ1-5; no definite D call. CDR1 is MNHEY, CDR2 SMNVEV, per germline (reference sequence). The CDR3 consists of 13 residues. V lost 0 bases to trimming and J lost 7 bases, with 7 bases between them. The CDR3 region has the DNA TGTGCCAGCAGTTTATCGAGATCCCAGCCCCAGCATTTT. Amino acid sequence: CASSLSRSQPQHF.